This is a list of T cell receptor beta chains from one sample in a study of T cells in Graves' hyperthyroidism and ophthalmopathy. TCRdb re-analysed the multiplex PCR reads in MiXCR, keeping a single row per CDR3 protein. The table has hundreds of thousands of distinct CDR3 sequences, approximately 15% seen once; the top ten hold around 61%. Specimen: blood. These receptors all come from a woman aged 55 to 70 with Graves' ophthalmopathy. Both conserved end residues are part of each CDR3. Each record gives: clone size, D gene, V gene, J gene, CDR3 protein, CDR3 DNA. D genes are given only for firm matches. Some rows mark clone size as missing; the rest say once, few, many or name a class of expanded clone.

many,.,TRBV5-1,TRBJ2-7,CASRRQERTYEQYF,TGCGCCAGCAGGCGGCAGGAACGAACCTACGAGCAGTACTTC
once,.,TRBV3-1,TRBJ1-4,CASSQGHRDEKLFF,TGTGCCAGCAGCCAGGGCCACAGGGACGAAAAACTGTTTTTT
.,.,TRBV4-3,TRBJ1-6,CASSQGGWDSPLHF,TGCGCCAGCAGCCAAGGGGGGTGGGATTCACCCCTCCACTTT
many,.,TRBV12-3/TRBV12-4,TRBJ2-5,CASSFYGTQYF,TGTGCCAGCAGTTTTTATGGGACCCAGTACTTC
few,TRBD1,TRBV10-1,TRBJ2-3,CASSDTGETDTQYF,TGCGCCAGCAGTGATACAGGGGAAACAGATACGCAGTATTTT
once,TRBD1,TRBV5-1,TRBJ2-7,CASSSGQAHEQYF,TGTGCCAGCAGCTCTGGACAGGCCCACGAGCAGTACTTC
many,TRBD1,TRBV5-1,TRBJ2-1,CASRQDRGVYNEQFF,TGCGCCAGCAGACAGGACAGGGGAGTATACAATGAGCAGTTCTTC
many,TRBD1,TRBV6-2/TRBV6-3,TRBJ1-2,CASSHGQGGYTF,TGTGCCAGCAGTCACGGACAGGGTGGCTACACCTTC
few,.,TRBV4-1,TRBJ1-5,CASSQERGRSNQPQHF,TGCGCCAGCAGCCAAGAGCGGGGGCGAAGCAATCAGCCCCAGCATTTT
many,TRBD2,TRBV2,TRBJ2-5,CASSRTSDQETQYF,TGTGCCAGCAGCCGGACTAGCGACCAAGAGACCCAGTACTTC
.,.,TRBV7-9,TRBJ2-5,CASSLISLETQYF,TGTGCCAGCAGCTTAATCTCCCTAGAGACCCAGTACTTC
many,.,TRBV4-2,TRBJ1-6,CASSQDPRQRASPLHF,TGTGCCAGCAGCCAAGATCCCCGACAGAGGGCTTCACCCCTCCACTTT
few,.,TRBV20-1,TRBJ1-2,CSASGGRNEGGYTF,TGCAGTGCGTCCGGGGGACGGAACGAGGGTGGCTACACCTTC
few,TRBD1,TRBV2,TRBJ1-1,CASSGQGSEAFF,TGTGCCAGCAGTGGACAGGGCAGTGAAGCTTTCTTT
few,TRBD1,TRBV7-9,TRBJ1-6,CASSPRGSSYNSPLHF,TGTGCCAGCAGCCCCAGGGGGAGCTCCTATAATTCACCCCTCCACTTT
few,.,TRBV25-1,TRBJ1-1,CASRWAGVDAEAFF,TGTGCCAGCAGGTGGGCGGGGGTAGACGCTGAAGCTTTCTTT
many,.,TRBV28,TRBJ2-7,CASSLTEPSYEQYF,TGTGCCAGCAGTTTAACTGAGCCCTCCTACGAGCAGTACTTC
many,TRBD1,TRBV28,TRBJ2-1,CASSKPPGQYNEQFF,TGTGCCAGCTCAAAACCACCGGGACAGTACAATGAGCAGTTCTTC
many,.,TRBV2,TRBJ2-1,CASSELWGRQGGEQFF,TGTGCCAGCAGTGAATTGTGGGGGCGACAAGGCGGTGAGCAGTTCTTC
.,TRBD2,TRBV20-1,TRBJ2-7,CSASRSGRAEQYF,TGCAGTGCTAGCCGGAGCGGGAGGGCCGAGCAGTACTTC
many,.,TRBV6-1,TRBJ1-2,CASSSLRVTASETNYGYTF,TGTGCCAGCAGTTCACTCAGGGTGACGGCCTCGGAAACTAACTATGGCTACACCTTC
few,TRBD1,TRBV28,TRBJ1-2,CASTTGTGNYGYTF,TGTGCCAGCACAACCGGGACAGGGAACTATGGCTACACCTTC
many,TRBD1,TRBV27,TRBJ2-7,CASSRPGTGSYEQYF,TGTGCCAGCAGTCGTCCCGGGACAGGCTCCTACGAGCAGTACTTC
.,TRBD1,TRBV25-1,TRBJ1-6,CASSEYFLTGGHTNSPLHF,TGTGCCAGCAGTGAATATTTTTTGACAGGGGGCCATACTAATTCACCCCTCCACTTT
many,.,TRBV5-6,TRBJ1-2,CASSLGRVIYGYTF,TGTGCCAGCAGCTTGGGCAGGGTAATCTATGGCTACACCTTC
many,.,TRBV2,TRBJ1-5,CASRNYREGQPQHF,TGTGCCAGCAGGAACTACAGGGAAGGTCAGCCCCAGCATTTT
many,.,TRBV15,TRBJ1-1,CATSIQVNTEAFF,TGTGCCACCAGCATCCAGGTGAACACTGAAGCTTTCTTT
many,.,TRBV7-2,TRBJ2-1,CASSPLSSGGVNEQFF,TGTGCCAGCAGCCCGCTTAGTAGCGGAGGGGTTAATGAGCAGTTCTTC
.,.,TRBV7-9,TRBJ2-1,CASRTVSYNEQFF,TGTGCCAGCCGGACCGTGTCCTACAATGAGCAGTTCTTC
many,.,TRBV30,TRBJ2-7,CAWKGLFLRKQYF,TGTGCCTGGAAGGGCCTCTTCCTAAGGAAGCAGTACTTC
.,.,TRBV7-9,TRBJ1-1,CASNPAGGVVTEAFF,TGTGCCAGCAATCCAGCGGGGGGCGTTGTCACTGAAGCTTTCTTT
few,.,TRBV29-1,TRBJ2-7,CSVVFGSDWYEQYF,TGCAGCGTTGTATTTGGGTCAGATTGGTACGAGCAGTACTTC
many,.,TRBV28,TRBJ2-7,CASSPGGWNEQYF,TGTGCCAGCAGCCCTGGGGGGTGGAACGAGCAGTACTTC
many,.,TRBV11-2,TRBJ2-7,CASRLLRGGGKSYEQYF,TGTGCCAGCAGACTCCTAAGGGGAGGGGGGAAATCCTACGAGCAGTACTTC
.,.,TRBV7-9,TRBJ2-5,CASSTTPRFRQRETQYF,TGTGCCAGCAGCACAACCCCGCGGTTCCGCCAAAGGGAGACCCAGTACTTC
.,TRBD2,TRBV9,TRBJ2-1,CASSVASGGAAGEQFF,TGTGCCAGCAGCGTAGCTAGCGGGGGGGCGGCTGGTGAGCAGTTCTTC
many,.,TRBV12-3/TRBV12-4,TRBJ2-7,CASSGQGFFTYEQYF,TGTGCCAGCAGTGGGCAGGGCTTTTTTACCTACGAGCAGTACTTC
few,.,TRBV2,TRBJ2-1,CASSQDNSNEQFF,TGTGCCAGCAGTCAGGACAACTCAAATGAGCAGTTCTTC
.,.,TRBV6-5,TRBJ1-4,CASSYSNRAEKLFF,TGTGCCAGCAGTTACTCGAACAGGGCTGAAAAACTGTTTTTT
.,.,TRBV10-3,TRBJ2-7,CATGEYDEQYF,TGTGCCACGGGGGAATACGACGAGCAGTACTTC
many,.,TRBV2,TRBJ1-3,CASGGPPFSGNTIYF,TGTGCCAGCGGAGGACCTCCGTTCTCTGGAAACACCATATATTTT
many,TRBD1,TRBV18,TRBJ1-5,CASSPGTGLRPQHF,TGTGCCAGCTCGCCCGGGACAGGCCTTCGGCCCCAGCATTTT
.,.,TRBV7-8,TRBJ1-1,CASSLVLQNTEAFF,TGTGCCAGCAGCTTAGTTTTACAGAACACTGAAGCTTTCTTT
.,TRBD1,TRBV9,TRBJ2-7,CASSLGQGSHEQYF,TGTGCCAGCAGCCTGGGACAGGGGTCCCACGAGCAGTACTTC
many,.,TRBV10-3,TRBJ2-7,CAISPGADYEQYF,TGTGCCATCAGTCCAGGGGCCGACTACGAGCAGTACTTC
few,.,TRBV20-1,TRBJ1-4,CSARVGMTSTNEKLFF,TGCAGTGCTAGAGTTGGCATGACATCAACTAATGAAAAACTGTTTTTT
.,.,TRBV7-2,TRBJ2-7,CASSPNRAYGQYF,TGTGCCAGCAGCCCAAACCGGGCCTACGGGCAGTACTTC
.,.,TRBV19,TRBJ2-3,CASTTGPGDRDTQYF,TGTGCCAGTACCACCGGTCCGGGGGATCGGGATACGCAGTATTTT
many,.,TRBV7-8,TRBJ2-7,CASSLGSDRYEQYF,TGTGCCAGCAGCTTAGGTTCGGACCGCTACGAGCAGTACTTC
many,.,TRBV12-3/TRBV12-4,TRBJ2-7,CASSLNVYYEQYF,TGTGCCAGCAGTTTAAACGTCTACTACGAGCAGTACTTC
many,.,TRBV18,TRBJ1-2,CASSLSRGQGRYGYTF,TGTGCCAGCTCACTATCTCGGGGCCAGGGTCGCTATGGCTACACCTTC
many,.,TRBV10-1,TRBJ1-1,CASSESSDEAFF,TGCGCCAGCAGTGAGTCGTCGGACGAAGCTTTCTTT
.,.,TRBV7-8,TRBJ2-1,CASRLGGTYNEQFF,TGTGCCAGCAGGTTGGGTGGAACCTACAATGAGCAGTTCTTC